Below, 25 T cell receptor beta chains from the same sample are listed, as sequenced in a study of blood T cell repertoires in COVID-19. Using immunoSEQ multiplex PCR, the repertoire was profiled, and TCRdb retains in-frame clones only, with some absent. The sample consists of about 200,000 clones, about 88% of them appearing once. The specimen was peripheral blood. The receptors were sampled from a man in his fifties with COVID-19, enrolled during active disease.

The chain combines TRBV18 with TRBJ2-6; maybe TRBD2 (6 bases). The CDR3 sequence is 13 residues long. The V gene's germline CDR1 is KGHSH and CDR2 LQKENI. Trimming shortened V by 2 bases and J by 11 bases, and 10 bases separated the two germline ends. The CDR3 bases are TGTGCCAGCTCACCAACCGGGACTGACGTCCTGACTTTC. It translates to CASSPTGTDVLTF.

On this clone itself: At one of its ends the junction is not consistent with the germline gene, which may arise from a read error. The chain links TRBV5-5 to TRBJ1-6; TRBD1 matches 8 bases. Germline V gene sequence: CDR1 SGHKS, CDR2 YYEKEE (reference sequence). This CDR3 has 19 residues. In nucleotides, the CDR3 is TGTCCCAGCAGCACCGGGGGGCAGGGGGCGGGCTCCTATAATTCACCCCTCCACTTT. Its protein is CPSSTGGQGAGSYNSPLHF.

The genes are TRBV19 and TRBJ1-4; the D gene is possibly TRBD1 (5 bases). The germline gives CDR1 LNHDA, CDR2 SQIVND (reference sequence). Trimming stripped 3 bases from V and 0 bases from J, with 11 bases between. CDR3 size: 16 residues. As DNA, the CDR3 is TGTGCCAGTAGTATCTCGGGGGTGGCAACTAATGAAAAACTGTTTTTT. Translating it yields CASSISGVATNEKLFF. The whole variable domain, remainder taken from reference TRBV19 and TRBJ1-4, is DGGITQSPKYLFRKEGQNVTLSCEQNLNHDAMYWYRQDPGQGLRLIYYSQIVNDFQKGDIAEGYSVSREKKESFPLTVTSAQKNPTAFYLCASSISGVATNEKLFFGSGTQLSVL.

The J gene is TRBJ2-7, the V gene TRBV4-3, with a possible D match to TRBD2 (6 bases). V dropped 0 bases and J dropped 2 bases, with 17 bases sitting between them. Germline assignment: CDR1 LGHNA and CDR2 YSLEER. CDR3 size: 17 residues. The CDR3 protein is CASSQDAFGGSTYEQYF. CDR3 in DNA: TGCGCCAGCAGCCAAGATGCTTTTGGAGGGAGTACCTACGAGCAGTACTTC.

The chain carries TRBV19 and TRBJ1-5; D call uncertain. The V end lost 5 bases, the J end lost 1 base, and 12 bases lay between the germline ends. The V gene's germline CDR1 is LNHDA and CDR2 SQIVND (reference sequence). This CDR3 is 15 amino acids long. The CDR3 DNA follows: TGTGCCAGTAGTCGCAGACAAGGCAGCAATCAGCCCCAGCATTTT. Its protein product is CASSRRQGSNQPQHF.

This chain links TRBV12-5 with TRBJ2-3; D might be TRBD2 (5 bases). This CDR3 has 13 amino acids. Per the germline V gene, CDR1 is LGHNT and CDR2 is FRNRAP. V gave up 6 bases and J gave up 3 bases, with 10 bases separating them. The DNA of the CDR3 is TGTGCTAGTGGATTCGGACTGACAGATACGCAGTATTTT. Its protein is CASGFGLTDTQYF.

Turning to this clone: At one of its ends the junction is not consistent with the germline gene, which may arise from a read error. V gene TRBV7-7 combines with J gene TRBJ2-3; D possibly corresponds to TRBD2 (5 bases). Germline V gene sequence: CDR1 SSHAT, CDR2 FNYEAQ (reference sequence). This CDR3 comprises 13 residues. CDR3 in DNA: TGTGCTAGCAGCCTAGGACTCACAGATACGCAGTATTTT. Amino acid sequence: CASSLGLTDTQYF.

The V call is TRBV6-6, the J call TRBJ2-3; 9 nucleotides align to TRBD2. Germline V gene data show CDR1 as MNHNY and CDR2 as SVGAGI (reference sequence). The CDR3 loop spans 15 amino acids. Trimming at V came to 7 bases and at J to 5 bases, leaving 10 bases not matched to a gene. The CDR3 sequence: CASTDRGGAGDTQYF. The CDR3 DNA sequence: TGTGCCAGCACCGATCGCGGGGGGGCAGGAGATACGCAGTATTTT.

The genes are TRBV19 and TRBJ2-1, with D maybe TRBD1 (6 bases). The germline gives CDR1 LNHDA, CDR2 SQIVND (reference sequence). This CDR3 has 19 amino acids. Trimming removed 0 bases from V and 3 bases from J, with 21 bases in between. CDR3 region: CASSIDWGGQPFYYNEQFF. CDR3 DNA sequence: TGTGCCAGTAGTATAGATTGGGGCGGACAGCCCTTTTACTACAATGAGCAGTTCTTC.

This chain links TRBV19 with TRBJ1-2, with D perhaps matching TRBD1 (6 bases). V was cut by 6 bases and J by 3 bases, with 14 bases left in between. The CDR3 extends over 14 amino acids. Germline values: CDR1 LNHDA, CDR2 SQIVND (reference sequence). CDR3 residues: CASRKPGQHYGYTF. CDR3 nucleotide sequence: TGTGCCAGTAGAAAACCGGGACAACACTATGGCTACACCTTC.

Concerning this clone: This CDR3 is also generated by other DNA sequences in the sample. The chain uses TRBV4-3 and TRBJ2-3; weak D call: TRBD2 (6 bases). The CDR3 has 15 residues. CDR1 and CDR2 (germline): LGHNA, YSLEER. V was shortened by 0 bases and J by 0 bases, with 7 bases between the two germline ends. This CDR3 is CASSQEGTSTDTQYF. The CDR3 DNA follows: TGCGCCAGCAGCCAAGAAGGGACTAGCACAGATACGCAGTATTTT.

The V and J genes are TRBV7-8 and TRBJ2-1, with 9 bases aligning to TRBD1. The J segment lost 7 bases and the V segment lost 5 bases, leaving 15 bases of the junction unmatched. The CDR3 consists of 17 residues. The germline V gene has CDR1 SGHVS and CDR2 FQNEAQ. Here the CDR3 DNA reads TGTGCCAGCAGCCCCGGTGGGACAGGGATGAGAAGGAATGAGCAGTTCTTC. This gives the protein CASSPGGTGMRRNEQFF.

The gene calls are TRBV2 and TRBJ1-1, with 7 bases fitting TRBD1. The germline gives CDR1 SNHLY, CDR2 FYNNEI. V shed 9 bases and J 2 bases; nucleotides not matched to a gene: 6. CDR3 length: 13 residues. The CDR3, as DNA: TGTGCCAGGAAGGACAGGCGAAACACTGAAGCTTTCTTT. Protein sequence: CARKDRRNTEAFF.

The V and J genes are TRBV6-2 or TRBV6-3 and TRBJ2-1, with 9 bases aligning to TRBD1. In germline, CDR1 is MNHEY, CDR2 SVGEGT. V trimming: 2 bases; J trimming: 10 bases; junction bases outside the gene matches: 9. The CDR3 contains 15 residues. Here the CDR3 DNA reads TGTGCCAGCAGTTACCGCGGGACAGGGCTAACGGAGCAGTTCTTC. Its translation is CASSYRGTGLTEQFF.

This chain connects TRBV6-4 to TRBJ2-3; D is possibly TRBD1 (5 bases). From germline, CDR1 is MRHNA and CDR2 SNTAGT. The CDR3 covers 17 residues. V was shortened by 4 bases and J by 1 base, with 18 bases between the two germline ends. CDR3 DNA sequence: TGTGCCAGCAGTGTTCATTTTACTCAGGGCCGCACAGATACGCAGTATTTT. Translating gives CASSVHFTQGRTDTQYF.

The V and J genes are TRBV7-2 and TRBJ2-3; TRBD1 matches at 9 bases. CDR3 length: 15 amino acids. V was pared by 5 bases and J by 5 bases, with 8 bases of the junction left unmatched. Germline-derived CDR1 and CDR2 are SGHTA and FQGNSA. The CDR3 loop is CASSEGQGGGDTQYF. In DNA, the CDR3 is TGTGCCAGCAGCGAGGGACAGGGAGGGGGAGATACGCAGTATTTT. The full variable domain, with the rest looked up from reference TRBV7-2 and TRBJ2-3, is GAGVSQSPSNKVTEKGKDVELRCDPISGHTALYWYRQSLGQGLEFLIYFQGNSAPDKSGLPSDRFSAERTGGSVSTLTIQRTQQEDSAVYLCASSEGQGGGDTQYFGPGTRLTVL.

The chain combines TRBV3-1 (or the pseudogene TRBV3-2) with TRBJ2-1; D is ambiguous. Per the germline V gene, CDR1 is LGHDT and CDR2 is YNNKEL (reference sequence). The ends were cut back, 2 bases at V and 8 bases at J, with 13 bases in the middle. This CDR3 spans 14 amino acids. CDR3 residues: CASSQNSQSDEQFF. CDR3 coding DNA: TGTGCCAGCAGCCAAAACTCACAGTCGGATGAGCAGTTCTTC.

The CDR3 loop reads CASSEASGGQETQYF. Written as DNA, the CDR3 is TGTGCCAGCAGTGAAGCTAGCGGGGGCCAAGAGACCCAGTACTTC. V gene TRBV6-1 combines with J gene TRBJ2-5; 9 bases align to TRBD2. Germline loops: CDR1 MNHNS, CDR2 SASEGT. V lost 0 bases to trimming and J lost 1 base; unmatched junction nucleotides: 0. CDR3 length equals 15 residues.

The chain is built from TRBV30 and TRBJ2-2, with 7 bases that match TRBD2. Germline loops: CDR1 GTSNPN, CDR2 SVGIG (reference sequence). J gave up 5 bases and V 5 bases, and 5 bases lay outside the gene matches. The CDR3 runs to 13 residues. CDR3 sequence: CAWAGTTTGELFF. CDR3 in DNA: TGTGCCTGGGCCGGGACTACGACCGGGGAGCTGTTTTTT. Complete variable domain (other parts from reference TRBV30 and TRBJ2-2): SQTIHQWPATLVQPVGSPLSLECTVEGTSNPNLYWYRQAAGRGLQLLFYSVGIGQISSEVPQNLSASRPQDRQFILSSKKLLLSDSGFYLCAWAGTTTGELFFGEGSRLTVL.

The chain joins TRBV11-2 to TRBJ2-1; 8 bases map to TRBD2. Trimming cost V 5 bases and J 8 bases; bases outside gene matches: 8. CDR1 SGHAT and CDR2 FQNNGV come from the germline V gene. This CDR3 has 14 residues. The CDR3 sequence: CASSPDSGSHEQFF. CDR3 DNA: TGTGCCAGCAGCCCCGACAGCGGGAGCCATGAGCAGTTCTTC.

The chain uses TRBV11-2 and TRBJ2-1; 7 positions agree with TRBD1. V lost 3 bases and J lost 5; bases outside the gene matches: 1. The CDR3 runs 13 residues. Per germline, CDR1 SGHAT and CDR2 FQNNGV. In DNA, the CDR3 is TGTGCCAGCAGCTTGGGACAGAACAATGAGCAGTTCTTC. Amino acids: CASSLGQNNEQFF.

The genes are TRBV27 and TRBJ2-1; TRBD2 agrees at 8 bases. CDR1 MNHEY and CDR2 SMNVEV come from the germline V gene (reference sequence). The V gene end was trimmed by 6 bases and the J gene end by 3 bases; junction bases not matched to a gene: 10. This CDR3 contains 16 residues. The CDR3 DNA is TGTGCCAGCAGACCCCTGAGCGGGGGCAACTACAATGAGCAGTTCTTC. This gives the protein CASRPLSGGNYNEQFF.

The chain recombines TRBV10-3 with TRBJ2-7; 7 bases map to TRBD2. Losses at the gene ends were 4 bases for V and 0 bases for J; bases not matched to a gene: 9. Germline CDR1 reads ENHRY; CDR2 reads SYGVKD. The CDR3 has 16 amino acids. CDR3 in amino acids: CAISGDGRGSSYEQYF. DNA of the CDR3: TGTGCCATCAGTGGGGACGGGCGGGGGAGCTCCTACGAGCAGTACTTC.

The chain links TRBV5-1 to TRBJ2-4; D is possibly TRBD1 (5 bases). V gave up 7 bases and J gave up 4 bases, with 12 bases separating them. This CDR3 has 13 residues. Germline loops: CDR1 SGHRS, CDR2 YFSETQ. The CDR3 loop reads CASSSQGKNIQYF. CDR3 nucleotides: TGCGCCAGCTCCTCGCAGGGAAAAAACATTCAGTACTTC.

The chain joins TRBV28 to TRBJ2-7; D not certain. Germline V CDR1 and CDR2: MDHEN, SYDVKM. The V end was cut by 5 bases, the J end by 2 bases, with 7 bases between. This CDR3 region has 12 residues. The CDR3 spells CASSTVPYEQYF. CDR3 DNA sequence: TGTGCCAGCAGTACAGTACCCTACGAGCAGTACTTC. The full variable domain, with the rest looked up from reference TRBV28 and TRBJ2-7, is DVKVTQSSRYLVKRTGEKVFLECVQDMDHENMFWYRQDPGLGLRLIYFSYDVKMKEKGDIPEGYSVSREKKERFSLILESASTNQTSMYLCASSTVPYEQYFGPGTRLTVT.